This T cell receptor beta chain derives from a study of blood T cell repertoires in COVID-19. Clones were read by immunoSEQ multiplex PCR, and TCRdb kept only the in-frame ones, dropping some. In the table there are about 200,000 clones, about 84% of which are singletons. Germline CDR1 reads MDHEN; CDR2 reads SYDVKM. This CDR3 spans 19 amino acids. Trimming shortened V by 3 bases and J by 0 bases, and 23 bases separated the two germline ends. Residents of over 20 US areas, aged roughly 18 to 90 years, made up the participants. The V call is TRBV28, the J call TRBJ1-1; maybe TRBD1 (6 bases). Sequencing was carried out using PBMCs or T cells enriched from blood (not recorded which). This receptor was identified in a man in his forties with acute COVID-19. The CDR3 sequence: CASSFLQGGLLAMNTEAFF. Written as DNA, the CDR3 is TGTGCCAGCAGTTTCTTACAGGGAGGGCTCCTAGCCATGAACACTGAAGCTTTCTTT.